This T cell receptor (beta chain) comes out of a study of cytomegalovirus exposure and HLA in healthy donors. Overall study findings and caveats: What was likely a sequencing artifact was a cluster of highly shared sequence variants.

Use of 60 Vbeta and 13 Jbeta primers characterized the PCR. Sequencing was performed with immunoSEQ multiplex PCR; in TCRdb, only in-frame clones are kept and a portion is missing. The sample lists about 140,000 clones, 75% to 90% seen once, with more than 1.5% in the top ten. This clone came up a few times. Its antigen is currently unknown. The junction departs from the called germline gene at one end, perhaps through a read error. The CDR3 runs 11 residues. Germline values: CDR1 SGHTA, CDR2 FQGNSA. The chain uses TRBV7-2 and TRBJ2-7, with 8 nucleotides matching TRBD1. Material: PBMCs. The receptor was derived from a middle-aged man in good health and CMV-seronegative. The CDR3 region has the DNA TGTGCCAGCAGTTCGTCGGGACAGGACCATTTC. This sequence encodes CASSSSGQDHF.